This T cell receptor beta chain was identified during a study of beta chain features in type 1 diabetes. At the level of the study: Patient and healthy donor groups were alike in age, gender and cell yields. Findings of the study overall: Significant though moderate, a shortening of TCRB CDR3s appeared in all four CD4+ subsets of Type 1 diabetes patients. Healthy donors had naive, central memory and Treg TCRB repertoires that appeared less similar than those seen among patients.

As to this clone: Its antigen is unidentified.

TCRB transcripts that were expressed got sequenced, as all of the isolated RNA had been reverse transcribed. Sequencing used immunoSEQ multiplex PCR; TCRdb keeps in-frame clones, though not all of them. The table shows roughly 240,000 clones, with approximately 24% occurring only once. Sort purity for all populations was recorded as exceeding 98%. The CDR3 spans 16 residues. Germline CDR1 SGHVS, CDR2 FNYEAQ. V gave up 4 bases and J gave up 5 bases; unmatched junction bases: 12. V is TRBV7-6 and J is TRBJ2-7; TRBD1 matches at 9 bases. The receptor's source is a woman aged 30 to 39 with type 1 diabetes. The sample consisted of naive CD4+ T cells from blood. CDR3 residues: CASSSITGTGSHEQYF. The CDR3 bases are TGTGCCAGCAGCTCTATTACCGGGACAGGGAGCCACGAGCAGTACTTC. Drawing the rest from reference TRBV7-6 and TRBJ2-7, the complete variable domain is GAGVSQSPRYKVTKRGQDVALRCDPISGHVSLYWYRQALGQGPEFLTYFNYEAQQDKSGLPNDRFSAERPEGSISTLTIQRTEQRDSAMYRCASSSITGTGSHEQYFGPGTRLTVT.